A single sample is the source of the 10 T cell receptor beta chains below, sequenced in a study of T cells in Graves' hyperthyroidism and ophthalmopathy. TCR beta CDR3 sequences were amplified from RNA transcripts. Primed by the HTBI set, a first-round RT-PCR was run on the TCR CDR3. TCRdb itself ran the multiplex PCR reads through MiXCR, one entry per CDR3 protein. The table includes roughly 510,000 distinct CDR3 sequences, approximately 48% detected once. Sequenced sample: peripheral blood or thyroid tissue (not recorded which). These receptors all come from an adult woman with Graves' disease, either hyperthyroidism or ophthalmopathy (not recorded which).

The V gene is TRBV9, the J gene TRBJ1-2; TRBD1 is a possible D gene (5 bases). The CDR3 runs 10 residues. The germline V and J ends were trimmed by 4 bases and 14 bases, with 12 bases remaining between them. CDR1 SGDLS and CDR2 YYNGEE come from the germline V gene. This CDR3 is CASSPTGLTF. The CDR3 DNA is TGTGCCAGCAGCCCCACGGGACTAACCTTC.

This chain joins TRBV6-2 or TRBV6-3 and TRBJ2-7; no reliable D call. V lost 5 bases and J lost 7, with 9 bases in between. The CDR3 loop spans 11 amino acids. Germline-derived CDR1 and CDR2 are MNHEY and SVGEGT. CDR3 residues: CASSTDVEQYF. CDR3 coding DNA: TGTGCCAGCAGTACGGACGTTGAGCAGTACTTC.

Only a few counts were recorded for this clonotype. CDR3 amino acids: CASSLEGDSSTDTQYF. DNA of the CDR3: TGCGCCAGCAGCTTGGAGGGGGACTCTAGCACAGATACGCAGTATTTT. The V gene is TRBV5-1, the J gene TRBJ2-3, with D possibly being TRBD1 or TRBD2 (6 bases each). V was trimmed by 0 bases and J by 0 bases, leaving 11 bases between them. The CDR3 loop spans 16 amino acids. CDR1 SGHRS and CDR2 YFSETQ come from the germline V gene. Looking up the rest from reference TRBV5-1 and TRBJ2-3 gives the full variable domain: KAGVTQTPRYLIKTRGQQVTLSCSPISGHRSVSWYQQTPGQGLQFLFEYFSETQRNKGNFPGRFSGRQFSNSRSEMNVSTLELGDSALYLCASSLEGDSSTDTQYFGPGTRLTVL.

The rearrangement uses TRBV7-3 and TRBJ1-1; TRBD1 is a possible D gene (5 bases). CDR1 is SGHTA, CDR2 FQGTGA, per germline. V lost 5 bases, J lost 4 bases, and 14 bases lay in between. The CDR3 is 14 amino acids. CDR3 sequence (DNA): TGTGCCAGCAGCCCACTCGCGGGGGGCACTGAAGCTTTCTTT. Its protein is CASSPLAGGTEAFF.

The gene calls are TRBV7-8 and TRBJ1-1, with TRBD1 as a possible D gene (5 bases). The germline V gene has CDR1 SGHVS and CDR2 FQNEAQ. This CDR3 has 17 residues. The V gene lost 3 bases and the J gene lost 4 bases, with 21 bases spanning the gap. The CDR3 loop reads CASSFSRRRQRLTEAFF. The CDR3 DNA reads TGTGCCAGCAGCTTTTCCCGGAGGAGACAGAGACTCACTGAAGCTTTCTTT.

V usage is TRBV7-2 and J usage is TRBJ1-2, with TRBD1 matching 7 bases. The germline V gene has CDR1 SGHTA and CDR2 FQGNSA. Trimming at V came to 6 bases and at J to 4 bases, leaving 2 bases not matched to a gene. The CDR3 runs 12 residues. CDR3 amino acids: CASRGQVYGYTF. Written as DNA, the CDR3 is TGTGCCAGCAGAGGACAGGTCTATGGCTACACCTTC.

In its sample, this clonotype was seen many times. The chain is built from TRBV5-1 and TRBJ2-7; TRBD1 is a possible D gene (5 bases). The CDR3 spans 15 residues. Germline V CDR1 and CDR2: SGHRS, YFSETQ. Between the trimmed V and J ends, which lost 4 bases and 1 base, there was a span of 15 bases. The CDR3 bases are TGCGCCAGCAGCATAGACAGCAGGGTTTCCTACGAGCAGTACTTC. Amino acid sequence: CASSIDSRVSYEQYF.

This clonotype has a single count. This sequence joins TRBV7-2 and TRBJ2-7; possible D gene TRBD1, 6 bases. V lost 5 bases to trimming and J lost 9 bases, with 20 bases between them. CDR1 and CDR2 (germline): SGHTA, FQGNSA. This CDR3 region has 14 residues. This CDR3 is CASSQNDRQGAQYF. In DNA, the CDR3 is TGTGCCAGCAGCCAAAATGACAGGCAAGGAGCGCAGTACTTC.

J is TRBJ1-2 and V is TRBV10-3; D gene uncertain. This CDR3 is 15 amino acids long. The germline V gene encodes CDR1 ENHRY and CDR2 SYGVKD. Trimming stripped 5 bases from V and 4 bases from J, with 17 bases between. The DNA for the CDR3 is TGTGCCATCAGTTTATGGTCTCCACTTCGCTATGGCTACACCTTC. Translation: CAISLWSPLRYGYTF.

This clonotype has at least ten counts. V usage is TRBV20-1 and J usage is TRBJ1-1, with a weak D call TRBD1 (6 bases). CDR3 length: 14 residues. Trimming took off 3 bases at V and 2 bases at J, with 13 bases between the two ends. The germline CDR1 and CDR2 sequences are DFQATT and SNEGSKA (reference sequence). CDR3 DNA sequence: TGCAGTGCTAGCGGGGGCGCGGGTAACACTGAAGCTTTCTTT. Protein sequence: CSASGGAGNTEAFF.